Listed below are T cell receptor beta chains from one sample, sequenced in a study of T-cell memory formation after mild COVID-19. TCRdb ran MiXCR on the 5' RACE reads and lists one entry per CDR3 protein. The table lists 250,000 to 300,000 distinct CDR3 sequences, around 15% of them singletons. Sequenced: PBMCs or a T cell subset sorted from them (not recorded which). These receptors all stem from a man aged 18 to 35 who had mild COVID-19 (a few samples of this study predate the infection). Cell type and time point are not known. Each CDR3 is given with its conserved first and last residue. The D gene is left open where the match is weak. Rows give clone size only sometimes, using once, few, many, or a class for an expanded clone.

>once|TRBV5-4|TRBJ1-4|-
TGTGCCAGCAACCCCCAGGGAGAGGAAGAAAAACTGTTTTTT
CASNPQGEEEKLFF
>few|TRBV29-1|TRBJ2-3|-
TGCAGCGTTGAAGGGACGGTCGGCCCAGATACGCAGTATTTT
CSVEGTVGPDTQYF
>few|TRBV24-1|TRBJ1-2|TRBD1
TGTGCCACCAGTGGGAGACAGGGAGACGAGAATGGCTACACCTTC
CATSGRQGDENGYTF
>many|TRBV20-1|TRBJ2-1|TRBD2
TGCAGTGCTAGGGTCGGGGGGGCCGTCAATGAGCAGTTCTTC
CSARVGGAVNEQFF
>few|TRBV18|TRBJ2-3|TRBD1
TGTGCCAGCTCACCCCGGGACAGGACTCCGAGTACGCAGTATTTT
CASSPRDRTPSTQYF
>-|TRBV7-2|TRBJ2-1|-
TGTGCCAGCAGCACCAACCCAGGAGCCTCCTACAATGAGCAGTTCTTC
CASSTNPGASYNEQFF
>-|TRBV24-1|TRBJ1-2|TRBD1
TGTGCCACCAGTGAGCCCGGGACAGCTAACTATGGCTACACCTTC
CATSEPGTANYGYTF
>-|TRBV7-2|TRBJ1-2|TRBD1
TGTGCCAGCAGCCCCTCGGACAGGATCTACACCTTC
CASSPSDRIYTF
>-|TRBV6-2/TRBV6-3|TRBJ2-4|-
TGTGCCAGCAGTTACTCGGTAGCCAAAAACATTCAGTACTTC
CASSYSVAKNIQYF
>-|TRBV12-3/TRBV12-4|TRBJ2-1|TRBD2
TGTGCCAGCACCTCCCTGACTAGCGGATACAATGAGCAGTTCTTC
CASTSLTSGYNEQFF
>few|TRBV29-1|TRBJ1-1|-
TGCAGCGTTGACAGGGGTGAAACTGAAGCTTTCTTT
CSVDRGETEAFF
>-|TRBV27|TRBJ2-3|-
TGTGCCAGCAGTTTATCTGACTCCATCACAGATACGCAGTATTTT
CASSLSDSITDTQYF
>-|TRBV2|TRBJ2-5|TRBD1
TGTGCCAGCGCGACCGGGACAGGGGTAGAGACCCAGTACTTC
CASATGTGVETQYF